The sequence of this T cell receptor (beta chain) was determined in a study of radiotherapy plus CTLA-4 blockade in lung cancer. Profiled with immunoSEQ multiplex PCR; TCRdb holds only in-frame clones, not every one. The sample yields about 110,000 clones, about four fifths seen once. Between the trimmed V and J ends, which lost 5 bases and 7 bases, there was a span of 12 bases. This CDR3 spans 13 amino acids. Looked up from germline, CDR1 is MNHEY and CDR2 is SMNVEV (reference sequence). The clonotype originates from a human donor with non-small cell lung cancer that progressed on radiotherapy plus ipilimumab. Some clones in this sample may be carry-over from other donors' samples. The sequenced sample was peripheral blood, obtained from a patient treated with radiotherapy plus ipilimumab. This chain connects TRBV27 to TRBJ2-1; D gene unclear. The CDR3 DNA is TGTGCCAGCAGTCTGAGAAATTCAAATGAGCAGTTCTTC. Protein sequence: CASSLRNSNEQFF.